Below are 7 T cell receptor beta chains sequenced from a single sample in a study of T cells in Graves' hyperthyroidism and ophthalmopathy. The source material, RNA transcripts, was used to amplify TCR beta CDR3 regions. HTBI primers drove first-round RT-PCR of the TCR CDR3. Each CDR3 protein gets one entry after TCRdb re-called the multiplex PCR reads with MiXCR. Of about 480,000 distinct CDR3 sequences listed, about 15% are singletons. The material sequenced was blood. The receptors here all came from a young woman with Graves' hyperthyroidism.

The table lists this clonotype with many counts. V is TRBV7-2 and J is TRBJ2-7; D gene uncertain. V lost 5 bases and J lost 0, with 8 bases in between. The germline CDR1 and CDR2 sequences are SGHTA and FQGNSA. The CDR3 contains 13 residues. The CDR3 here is CASSTPYSYEQYF. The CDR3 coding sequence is TGTGCCAGCAGCACCCCTTACTCCTACGAGCAGTACTTC.

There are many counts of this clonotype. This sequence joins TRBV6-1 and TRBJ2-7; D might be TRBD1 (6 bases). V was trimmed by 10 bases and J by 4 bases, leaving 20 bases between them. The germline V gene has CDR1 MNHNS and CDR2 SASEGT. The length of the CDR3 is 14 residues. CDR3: CAIGLAGTPYEQYV. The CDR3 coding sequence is TGTGCCATTGGACTTGCCGGGACACCTTACGAGCAGTACGTC.

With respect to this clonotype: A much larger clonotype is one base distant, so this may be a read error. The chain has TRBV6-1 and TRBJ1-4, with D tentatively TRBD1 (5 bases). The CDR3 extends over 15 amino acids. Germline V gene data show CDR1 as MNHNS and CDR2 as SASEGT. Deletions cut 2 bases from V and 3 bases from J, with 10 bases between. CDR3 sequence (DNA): TGTGCCAGCAGTGAATTTGGGGCGGCTAATGAAAAACTGTTTTTT. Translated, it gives CASSEFGAANEKLFF.

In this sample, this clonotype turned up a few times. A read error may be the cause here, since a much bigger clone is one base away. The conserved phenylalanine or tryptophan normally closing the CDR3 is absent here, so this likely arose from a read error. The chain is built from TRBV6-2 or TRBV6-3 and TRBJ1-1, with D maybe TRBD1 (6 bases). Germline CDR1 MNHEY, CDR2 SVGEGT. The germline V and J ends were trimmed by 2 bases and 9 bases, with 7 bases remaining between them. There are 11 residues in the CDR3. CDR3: CASSYGTQAFL. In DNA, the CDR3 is TGTGCCAGCAGTTACGGGACACAAGCTTTCCTT.

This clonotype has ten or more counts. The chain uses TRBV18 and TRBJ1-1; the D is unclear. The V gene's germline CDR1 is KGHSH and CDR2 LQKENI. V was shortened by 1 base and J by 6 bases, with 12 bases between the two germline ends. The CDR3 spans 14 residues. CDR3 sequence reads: CASSPLVQQSEAFF. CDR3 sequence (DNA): TGTGCCAGCTCACCACTCGTTCAGCAGTCTGAAGCTTTCTTT.

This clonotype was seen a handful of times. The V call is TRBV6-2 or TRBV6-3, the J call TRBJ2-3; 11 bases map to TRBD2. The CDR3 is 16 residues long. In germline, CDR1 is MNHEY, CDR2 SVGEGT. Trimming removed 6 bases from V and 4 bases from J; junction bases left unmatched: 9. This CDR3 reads CASRIAGGYSADTQYF. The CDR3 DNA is TGTGCCAGCAGGATAGCGGGAGGGTACAGCGCAGATACGCAGTATTTT.

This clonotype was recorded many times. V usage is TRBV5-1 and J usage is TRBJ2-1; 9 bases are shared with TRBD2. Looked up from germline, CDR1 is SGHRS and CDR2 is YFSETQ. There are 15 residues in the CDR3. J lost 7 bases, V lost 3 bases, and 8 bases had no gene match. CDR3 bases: TGCGCCAGCAGCTCAGGGACTAGCAGGGCGAATGAGCAGTTCTTC. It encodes CASSSGTSRANEQFF.